This TCR beta chain was found in a study of shared clonotypes between healthy human individuals. The study ran the assay at deep level. Original methodology: From ImmunoSEQ came sequences covering only the junction and carrying no quality scores, so filtering differed. TCRdb keeps only in-frame clones here, not all; method: immunoSEQ multiplex PCR. That table gives V, J and clone size, and the DNA gave D and trimming. The sample contains around 550,000 clones, 90% to 95% of which appear only once. As to this clone: Its antigen is undetermined.

CD45RO-negative, CCR7-selected cells formed the naive CD8 fraction, which excluded terminally differentiated effector memory CD45RA+ cells. Study results and caveats: Several donors held approximately 4.5% of naive CD4 clonotypes in common. The donor pool, a small one, limited the genetic and exposure-history diversity represented.

The length of the CDR3 is 15 residues. Trimming took 6 bases from V and 3 from J, leaving 18 bases between them. From germline, CDR1 is MNHNS and CDR2 SASEGT. The sample comprised naive CD8+ T cells sorted from blood. The origin of this receptor is a woman aged 25 to 45 in good health. This chain uses TRBV6-1 with TRBJ2-7; tentative D call: TRBD2 (7 bases). This chain's CDR3 is CASSRTDGLDYEQYF. The CDR3 DNA follows: TGTGCCAGCAGCAGGACAGACGGACTAGACTACGAGCAGTACTTC.